This entry lists 10 T cell receptor beta chains sequenced from one sample in a study of beta chain features in type 1 diabetes. TCRB transcripts that were expressed got sequenced, as all of the isolated RNA had been reverse transcribed. TCRdb's table, derived via immunoSEQ multiplex PCR, lists solely in-frame clones and lacks some. The sample consists of 400,000 to 600,000 clones, approximately 28% of them appearing once. The sample comprised naive CD4+ T cells from blood. Source of these receptors: a man between 18 and 35 years old in good health.

This clone was counted a few times. This chain joins TRBV7-3 and TRBJ2-2; D might be TRBD1 (5 bases). Trimming left V 4 bases short and J 6 bases short, with 12 bases between. Germline V gives CDR1 SGHTA, CDR2 FQGTGA. The CDR3 is made up of 14 amino acids. For the CDR3, the DNA is TGTGCCAGCAGCTCCTCCACAGGCGCCGGGGAGCTGTTTTTT. It is translated as CASSSSTGAGELFF.

This clone was observed once. The chain combines TRBV2 with TRBJ2-5; D gene uncertain. Germline-derived CDR1 and CDR2 are SNHLY and FYNNEI. Between the trimmed V and J ends, which lost 1 base and 4 bases, there was a span of 4 bases. There are 12 residues in the CDR3. The chain's CDR3 is CASSEEIETQYF. In DNA, the CDR3 is TGTGCCAGCAGTGAAGAGATAGAGACCCAGTACTTC.

V is TRBV7-9 and J is TRBJ2-5; 9 bases match TRBD1. This CDR3 spans 16 amino acids. Trimming removed 5 bases from V and 4 bases from J; junction bases left unmatched: 11. The germline V gene encodes CDR1 SEHNR and CDR2 FQNEAQ (reference sequence). In nucleotides, the CDR3 is TGTGCCAGCAGCCGTACAGGGGGCGCGGTGGGAGAGACCCAGTACTTC. As protein: CASSRTGGAVGETQYF.

This clone has just one count. This chain uses TRBV6-5 with TRBJ2-1; 7 positions agree with TRBD2. This CDR3 has 15 residues. V shed 7 bases and J 8 bases; nucleotides not matched to a gene: 14. The germline CDR1 and CDR2 sequences are MNHEY and SVGAGI. In DNA form, the CDR3 reads TGTGCCAGCATGAGTCCCCGGGACTACAACCATGAGCAGTTCTTC. The encoded protein is CASMSPRDYNHEQFF.

The chain recombines TRBV2 with TRBJ2-5; D possibly corresponds to TRBD2 (6 bases). This CDR3 is built from 15 residues. Trimming left V 7 bases short and J 2 bases short, with 17 bases between. Germline CDR1 and CDR2: SNHLY and FYNNEI. The CDR3 DNA reads TGTGCCAGCACCTCTGGGAGTAGCGGACAAGAGACCCAGTACTTC. Translation gives CASTSGSSGQETQYF.

This chain uses TRBV21-1 with TRBJ2-1. TRBV21-1 is annotated as a pseudogene. There are 12 residues in the CDR3. The CDR3 loop reads CASRGRVNEQFF. The CDR3 nucleotides read TGTGCCAGCAGGGGAAGGGTCAATGAGCAGTTCTTC.

The CDR3 protein is CAWSRQGTASNYGYTF. CDR3 sequence (DNA): TGTGCCTGGAGTCGCCAAGGGACAGCTTCTAACTATGGCTACACCTTC. The rearrangement joins TRBV30 to TRBJ1-2; 7 bases line up with TRBD1. The CDR3 totals 16 residues. Germline trimming cut 2 bases from V and 0 bases from J; bases unmatched to any gene: 9. Germline V gene lookup returns CDR1 GTSNPN and CDR2 SVGIG (reference sequence).

The V and J genes are TRBV19 and TRBJ2-7; 8 bases fit TRBD1. The germline V gene encodes CDR1 LNHDA and CDR2 SQIVND (reference sequence). CDR3 length: 13 residues. Trimming removed 8 bases from V and 6 bases from J; junction bases left unmatched: 9. The CDR3 region has the DNA TGTGCCAGTCATGGCAGGACAGGGACCGAGCAGTACTTC. It yields the protein CASHGRTGTEQYF.

The V gene is TRBV30, the J gene TRBJ2-2, with 7 bases fitting TRBD2. The CDR3 sequence is 14 residues long. Trimming cost V 5 bases and J 2 bases; bases outside gene matches: 5. Germline V gene data show CDR1 as GTSNPN and CDR2 as SVGIG (reference sequence). CDR3 sequence reads: CAWPLAVNTGELFF. For the CDR3, the DNA is TGTGCCTGGCCTCTAGCGGTTAACACCGGGGAGCTGTTTTTT.

This clone was recorded a few times. The V call is TRBV29-1, the J call TRBJ2-2; D remains ambiguous. This CDR3 has 12 amino acids. The V end was cut by 4 bases, the J end by 5 bases, with 8 bases between. The germline V gene encodes CDR1 SQVTM and CDR2 ANQGSEA. Here the CDR3 reads CSVGAWTGELFF. DNA of the CDR3: TGCAGCGTTGGGGCCTGGACCGGGGAGCTGTTTTTT.